This TCR beta chain was recorded in a study of CD8 T cells in ankylosing spondylitis. Many counts were recorded for this clonotype. Its specificity is not known. Quantitative 5'-RACE with molecular barcodes produced the TCR beta libraries. Using its own MiXCR run on the 5' RACE reads, TCRdb lists one record per CDR3 protein. Among roughly 30,000 distinct CDR3 sequences listed, less than 6.5% were seen once. CDR1 is SGDLS and CDR2 is YYNGEE in the germline V gene. V shed 2 bases and J shed 0 bases, with 7 bases lying between them. The CDR3 has 14 amino acids. Notes on the study in general: A CD8+ phenotype characterized the disease-linked clones, which were relatively rare in peripheral blood. It appeared that ankylosing spondylitis blood was characterized by a TCR beta motif of roughly 8 highly homologous variants. Reports say disease-linked clones showed up significantly more in matched ankylosing spondylitis synovial fluid.

This TCR was recovered from a female donor with ankylosing spondylitis or in good health (not recorded which). Sequenced sample: blood, either unsorted or a sorted T cell fraction (not recorded which). The gene calls are TRBV9 and TRBJ2-3, with D unclear. CDR3 nucleotide sequence: TGTGCCAGCAGCGTGGATACTAGCACAGATACGCAGTATTTT. It specifies CASSVDTSTDTQYF.